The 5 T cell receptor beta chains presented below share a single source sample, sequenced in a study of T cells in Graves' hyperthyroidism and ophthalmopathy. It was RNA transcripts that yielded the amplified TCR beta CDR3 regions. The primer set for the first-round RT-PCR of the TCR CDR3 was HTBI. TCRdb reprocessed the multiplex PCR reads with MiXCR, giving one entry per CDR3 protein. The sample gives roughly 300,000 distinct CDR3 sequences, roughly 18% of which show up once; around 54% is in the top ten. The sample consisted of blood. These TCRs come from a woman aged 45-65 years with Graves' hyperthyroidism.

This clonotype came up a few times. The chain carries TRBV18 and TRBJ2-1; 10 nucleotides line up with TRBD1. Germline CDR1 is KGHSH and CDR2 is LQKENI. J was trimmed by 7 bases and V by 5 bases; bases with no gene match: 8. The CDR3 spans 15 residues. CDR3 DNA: TGTGCCAGCTCATCCGCCGGGACAGGGGAAAATGAGCAGTTCTTC. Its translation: CASSSAGTGENEQFF.

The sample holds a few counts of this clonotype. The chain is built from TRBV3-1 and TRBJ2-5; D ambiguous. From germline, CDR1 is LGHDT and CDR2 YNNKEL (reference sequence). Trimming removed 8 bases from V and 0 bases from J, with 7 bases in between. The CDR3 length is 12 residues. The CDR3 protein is CASGLNQETQYF. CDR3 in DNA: TGTGCCAGCGGGCTCAACCAAGAGACCCAGTACTTC.

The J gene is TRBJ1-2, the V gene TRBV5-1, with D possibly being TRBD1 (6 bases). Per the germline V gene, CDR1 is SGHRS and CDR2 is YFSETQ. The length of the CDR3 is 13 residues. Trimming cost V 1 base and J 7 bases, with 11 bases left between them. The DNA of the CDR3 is TGCGCCAGCAGCTTGTCGGGGGCGAGTGGCTACACCTTC. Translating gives CASSLSGASGYTF.

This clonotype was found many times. CDR3 residues: CASSLGDDKSYNEQFF. Here the CDR3 DNA reads TGCGCCAGCAGCTTGGGGGACGACAAGTCCTACAATGAGCAGTTCTTC. The chain employs TRBV5-1 and TRBJ2-1; D may correspond to TRBD1 or TRBD2 (5 bases each). V was cut by 0 bases and J by 1 base, with 11 bases left in between. This CDR3 comprises 16 residues. Germline V gene sequence: CDR1 SGHRS, CDR2 YFSETQ.

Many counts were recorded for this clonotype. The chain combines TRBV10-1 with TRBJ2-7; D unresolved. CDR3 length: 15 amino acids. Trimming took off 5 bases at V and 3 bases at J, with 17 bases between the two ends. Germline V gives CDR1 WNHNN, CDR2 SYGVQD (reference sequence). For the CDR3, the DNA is TGCGCCAGCAGTATACAAGTCGGGCCCGGCTACGAGCAGTACTTC. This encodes CASSIQVGPGYEQYF.